This TCR beta chain was obtained from a study of T cell changes during pregnancy in multiple sclerosis. The protocol was immunoSEQ multiplex PCR, while the TCRdb copy is restricted to in-frame clones and leaves out a portion. The sample lists roughly 99,000 clones; 92% were seen once. The germline CDR1 and CDR2 sequences are MDHEN and SYDVKM. CDR3 size: 15 residues. V was clipped by 4 bases and J by 2 bases, with 15 bases between them. The rearrangement joins TRBV28 to TRBJ2-7, with a tentative D call TRBD1 (7 bases). This clonotype originated in a female donor in good health, enrolled as a control in a pregnancy study. This specimen was peripheral blood, taken after pregnancy. The CDR3 DNA is TGTGCCAGCAGTTCATTGGAGGGGGCCACCTACGAGCAGTACTTC. Protein sequence: CASSSLEGATYEQYF.